These 16 T cell receptor beta chains were sequenced from one sample in a study of T-cell reconstitution after alpha-beta-depleted transplantation in children. Unique molecular identifiers were built into the TCRbeta library. TCRdb redid the calling of the PCR reads with MiXCR, one entry per CDR3 protein. Among about 610,000 distinct CDR3 sequences listed, roughly 30% were seen once. Sequenced material: PBMCs, taken before TCRalphabeta/CD19-depleted stem cell transplant. These receptors were obtained from a boy under two years old with Wiskott-Aldrich syndrome, due to receive a stem cell transplant.

This sequence joins TRBV18 and TRBJ1-5; D may be TRBD1 (6 bases). Trimming shortened V by 5 bases and J by 4 bases, and 15 bases separated the two germline ends. This CDR3 is 15 amino acids long. Germline V gives CDR1 KGHSH, CDR2 LQKENI. The CDR3 here is CASSISGHPNQPQHF. As DNA, the CDR3 is TGTGCCAGCTCAATCTCGGGACACCCAAATCAGCCCCAGCATTTT.

The sample holds a few counts of this clonotype. V is TRBV5-1 and J is TRBJ2-1; 13 nucleotides agree with TRBD2. Unmatched junction bases numbered 6, after V lost 2 bases and J lost 7 bases. The CDR3 covers 16 residues. Germline CDR1 reads SGHRS; CDR2 reads YFSETQ. The CDR3 region has the DNA TGCGCCAGCAGCTTAAGGACTAGCGGGAGTCTGAATGAGCAGTTCTTC. This translates into CASSLRTSGSLNEQFF.

The chain uses TRBV11-2 and TRBJ2-1; no clear D. CDR1 is SGHAT and CDR2 is FQNNGV in the germline V gene. There are 14 residues in the CDR3. The V end was cut by 5 bases, the J end by 8 bases, with 16 bases between. The CDR3 DNA reads TGTGCCAGCAGCGCAATCCTAGGGTTTTATGAGCAGTTCTTC. It specifies CASSAILGFYEQFF.

V usage is TRBV6-5 and J usage is TRBJ2-7, with D uncertain. V was shortened by 2 bases and J by 6 bases, with 14 bases between the two germline ends. The CDR3 spans 14 residues. CDR1 and CDR2 from the germline V gene are MNHEY and SVGAGI. The CDR3 spells CASSYSALRLEQYF. The CDR3 region has the DNA TGTGCCAGCAGTTACAGCGCCTTGCGGCTCGAGCAGTACTTC.

A few counts support this clonotype. The chain is built from TRBV29-1 and TRBJ2-7, with TRBD1 identical over 7 bases. The V gene's germline CDR1 is SQVTM and CDR2 ANQGSEA. J lost 3 bases, V lost 4 bases, and 6 bases had no gene match. The CDR3 runs to 13 residues. The CDR3 loop is CSVVRTGDYEQYF. The CDR3 nucleotides are TGCAGCGTTGTGCGAACAGGGGACTACGAGCAGTACTTC.

This chain links TRBV12-3 or TRBV12-4 with TRBJ2-1; D perhaps matches TRBD1 (5 bases). Deletions cut 4 bases from V and 6 bases from J, with 19 bases between. The CDR3 runs to 16 residues. The CDR3 bases are TGTGCCAGCAGTTCGACGCAGGGATCCTACAGCAATGAGCAGTTCTTC. It yields the protein CASSSTQGSYSNEQFF.

This clonotype was seen more than once but under ten times. The chain uses TRBV29-1 and TRBJ2-3; D tentatively fits TRBD1 or TRBD2 (5 bases each). In germline, CDR1 is SQVTM, CDR2 ANQGSEA. Trimming left V 3 bases short and J 7 bases short, with 17 bases between. This CDR3 has 14 residues. CDR3 region: CSVEILRGQYTQYF. CDR3 sequence (DNA): TGCAGCGTTGAGATTCTCCGGGGCCAATATACGCAGTATTTT.

Many counts were recorded for this clonotype. The chain links TRBV10-3 to TRBJ2-1, with 10 bases identical to TRBD1. Germline loops: CDR1 ENHRY, CDR2 SYGVKD. CDR3 length: 16 amino acids. The junction had 6 bases not matched to a gene; V was cut back by 0 bases and J by 7 bases. The CDR3 is CAISESGTGVRNEQFF. Here the CDR3 DNA reads TGTGCCATCAGTGAGTCCGGGACAGGGGTCAGAAATGAGCAGTTCTTC.

J is TRBJ1-5 and V is TRBV10-3; 7 bases map to TRBD1. The CDR3 runs 13 residues. V was pared by 3 bases and J by 11 bases, with 7 bases of the junction left unmatched. Germline values: CDR1 ENHRY, CDR2 SYGVKD. The CDR3 spells CAISDRQGKTQHF. The CDR3 nucleotides are TGTGCCATCAGTGACCGACAGGGTAAGACCCAGCATTTT.

The table lists this clonotype with a few counts. This rearrangement joins TRBV29-1 to TRBJ2-1; D unresolved. This CDR3 is 12 amino acids long. Germline V gene lookup returns CDR1 SQVTM and CDR2 ANQGSEA. Between the trimmed V and J ends, which lost 7 bases and 9 bases, there was a span of 16 bases. CDR3 nucleotide sequence: TGCAGCGCCCCCCTCCGCGCTGGTGAGCAGTTCTTC. It specifies CSAPLRAGEQFF.

In its sample, this clonotype was seen a few times. DNA for the CDR3: TGTGCCAGCGGCCCCTCTAGCGATACCTTCTACGAGCAGTACTTC. It specifies CASGPSSDTFYEQYF. V and J are TRBV28 and TRBJ2-7; maybe TRBD2 (6 bases). This CDR3 region has 15 residues. Germline CDR1 and CDR2: MDHEN and SYDVKM. The V and J ends lost 8 bases and 3 bases respectively, with 20 bases between them. Filled out from reference TRBV28 and TRBJ2-7, the complete variable domain reads DVKVTQSSRYLVKRTGEKVFLECVQDMDHENMFWYRQDPGLGLRLIYFSYDVKMKEKGDIPEGYSVSREKKERFSLILESASTNQTSMYLCASGPSSDTFYEQYFGPGTRLTVT.

This clonotype appeared many times. The chain links TRBV7-2 to TRBJ1-2, with D uncertain. The V gene lost 5 bases and the J gene lost 2 bases, with 9 bases spanning the gap. This CDR3 has 13 amino acids. CDR1 and CDR2 from the germline V gene are SGHTA and FQGNSA. The CDR3 loop reads CASSRGRNYGYTF. The CDR3 DNA reads TGTGCCAGCAGCCGAGGACGGAACTATGGCTACACCTTC.

V gene TRBV15 combines with J gene TRBJ1-2; D not certain. CDR1 is LNHNV, CDR2 YYDKDF, per germline (reference sequence). The CDR3 is 13 residues long. Trimming stripped 1 base from V and 1 base from J, with 4 bases between. As DNA, the CDR3 is TGTGCCACCAGCAGAGTCTTTAACTATGGCTACACCTTC. Amino acid sequence: CATSRVFNYGYTF. The full variable domain, completed using reference TRBV15 and TRBJ1-2, is DAMVIQNPRYQVTQFGKPVTLSCSQTLNHNVMYWYQQKSSQAPKLLFHYYDKDFNNEADTPDNFQSRRPNTSFCFLDIRSPGLGDTAMYLCATSRVFNYGYTFGSGTRLTVV.

V is TRBV27 and J is TRBJ1-6; D unclear. CDR3 length equals 13 residues. The V end lost 4 bases, the J end lost 9 bases, and 10 bases lay between the germline ends. Germline V lookup: CDR1 MNHEY, CDR2 SMNVEV (reference sequence). The CDR3 DNA is TGTGCCAGCAGTTCCCCAGGCGTTTCACCCCTCCACTTT. This translates into CASSSPGVSPLHF.

The J gene is TRBJ2-5, the V gene TRBV12-3 or TRBV12-4; D may be TRBD1 (8 bases). The CDR3 extends over 15 amino acids. V was clipped by 6 bases and J by 1 base, with 15 bases between them. The CDR3 region has the DNA TGTGCCAGCAGAACCAACAGGGGGGGCCAAGAGACCCAGTACTTC. Its translation: CASRTNRGGQETQYF.

The V call is TRBV29-1, the J call TRBJ1-4, with TRBD1 matching 10 bases. Germline loops: CDR1 SQVTM, CDR2 ANQGSEA. J lost 10 bases, V lost 7 bases, and 9 bases had no gene match. The CDR3 is made up of 13 amino acids. The CDR3 region is CSASGQGQGKLFF. CDR3 DNA sequence: TGCAGCGCTTCGGGACAGGGGCAAGGAAAACTGTTTTTT.